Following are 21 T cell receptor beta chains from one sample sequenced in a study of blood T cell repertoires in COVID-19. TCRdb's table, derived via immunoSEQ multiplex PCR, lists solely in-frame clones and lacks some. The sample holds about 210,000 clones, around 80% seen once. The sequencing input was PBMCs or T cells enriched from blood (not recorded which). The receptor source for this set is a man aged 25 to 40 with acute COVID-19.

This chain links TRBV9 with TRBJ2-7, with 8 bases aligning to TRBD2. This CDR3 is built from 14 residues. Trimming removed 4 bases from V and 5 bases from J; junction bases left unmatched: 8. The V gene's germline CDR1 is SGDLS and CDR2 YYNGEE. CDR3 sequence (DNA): TGTGCCAGCAGCCCCCGGACTAGCAACAACGAGCAGTACTTC. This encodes CASSPRTSNNEQYF.

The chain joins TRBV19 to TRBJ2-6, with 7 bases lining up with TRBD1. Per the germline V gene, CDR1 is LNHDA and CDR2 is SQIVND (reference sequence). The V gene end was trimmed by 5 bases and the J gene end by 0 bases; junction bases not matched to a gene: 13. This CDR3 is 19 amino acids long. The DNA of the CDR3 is TGTGCCAGTAGTCGATCCCCGGGACAGAGATCCTCTGGGGCCAACGTCCTGACTTTC. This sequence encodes CASSRSPGQRSSGANVLTF. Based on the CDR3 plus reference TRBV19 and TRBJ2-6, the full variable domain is DGGITQSPKYLFRKEGQNVTLSCEQNLNHDAMYWYRQDPGQGLRLIYYSQIVNDFQKGDIAEGYSVSREKKESFPLTVTSAQKNPTAFYLCASSRSPGQRSSGANVLTFGAGSRLTVL.

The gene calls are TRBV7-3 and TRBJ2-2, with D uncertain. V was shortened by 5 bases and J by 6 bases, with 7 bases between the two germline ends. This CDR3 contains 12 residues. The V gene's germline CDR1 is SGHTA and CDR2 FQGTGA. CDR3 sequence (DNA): TGTGCCAGCAGCAAGTCGGCCGGGGAGCTGTTTTTT. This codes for CASSKSAGELFF.

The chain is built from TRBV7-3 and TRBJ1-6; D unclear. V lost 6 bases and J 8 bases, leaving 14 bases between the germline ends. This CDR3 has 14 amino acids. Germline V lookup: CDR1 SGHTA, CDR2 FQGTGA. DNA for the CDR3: TGTGCCAGCAGTCTCAAGGCGGGATATTCACCCCTCCACTTT. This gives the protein CASSLKAGYSPLHF.

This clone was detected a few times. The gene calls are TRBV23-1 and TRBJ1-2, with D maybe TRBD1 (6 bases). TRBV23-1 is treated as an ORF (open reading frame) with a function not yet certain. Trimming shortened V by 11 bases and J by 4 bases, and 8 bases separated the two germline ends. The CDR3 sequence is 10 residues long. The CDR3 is CAARGYGYTF. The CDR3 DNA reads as TGCGCCGCCAGGGGCTATGGCTACACCTTC.

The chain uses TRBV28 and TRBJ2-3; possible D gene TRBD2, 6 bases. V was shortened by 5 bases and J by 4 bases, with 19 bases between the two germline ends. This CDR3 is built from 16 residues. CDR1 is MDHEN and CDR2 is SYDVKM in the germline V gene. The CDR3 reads CASSLYRDSLADTQYF. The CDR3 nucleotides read TGTGCCAGCAGTCTGTACCGGGACTCCCTCGCAGATACGCAGTATTTT.

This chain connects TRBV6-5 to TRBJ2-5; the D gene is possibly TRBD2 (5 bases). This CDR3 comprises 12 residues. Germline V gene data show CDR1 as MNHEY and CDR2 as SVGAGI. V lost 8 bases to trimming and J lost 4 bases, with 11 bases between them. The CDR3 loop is CASQWTGETQYF. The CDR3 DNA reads TGTGCCAGCCAGTGGACTGGAGAGACCCAGTACTTC.

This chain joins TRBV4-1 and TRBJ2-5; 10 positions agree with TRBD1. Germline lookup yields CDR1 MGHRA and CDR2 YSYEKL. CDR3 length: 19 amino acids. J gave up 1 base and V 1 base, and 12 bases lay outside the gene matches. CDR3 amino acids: CASSQVSGTGVAFQETQYF. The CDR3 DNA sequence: TGCGCCAGCAGCCAAGTTTCCGGGACAGGGGTTGCCTTCCAAGAGACCCAGTACTTC.

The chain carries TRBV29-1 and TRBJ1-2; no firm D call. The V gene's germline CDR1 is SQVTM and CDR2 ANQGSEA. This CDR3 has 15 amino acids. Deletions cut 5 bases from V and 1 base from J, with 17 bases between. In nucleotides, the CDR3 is TGCAGCGTTACCCTTTTGAGCACGTATAACTATGGCTACACCTTC. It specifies CSVTLLSTYNYGYTF.

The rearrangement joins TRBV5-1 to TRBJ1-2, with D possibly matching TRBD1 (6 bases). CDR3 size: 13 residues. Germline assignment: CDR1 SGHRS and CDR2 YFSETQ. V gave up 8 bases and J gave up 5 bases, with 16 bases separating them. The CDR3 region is CASQGTGRYGYTF. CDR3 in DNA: TGCGCCAGTCAGGGGACGGGCCGATATGGCTACACCTTC.

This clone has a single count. CDR3: CASRVMPGTGELFF. In DNA, the CDR3 is TGCGCCAGCCGGGTTATGCCCGGAACTGGGGAGCTGTTTTTT. V gene TRBV5-1 combines with J gene TRBJ2-2, with D unresolved. The germline CDR1 and CDR2 sequences are SGHRS and YFSETQ. Trimming removed 7 bases at V and 8 bases at J, with 18 bases between. This CDR3 is 14 amino acids long. Based on the CDR3 plus reference TRBV5-1 and TRBJ2-2, the full variable domain is KAGVTQTPRYLIKTRGQQVTLSCSPISGHRSVSWYQQTPGQGLQFLFEYFSETQRNKGNFPGRFSGRQFSNSRSEMNVSTLELGDSALYLCASRVMPGTGELFFGEGSRLTVL.

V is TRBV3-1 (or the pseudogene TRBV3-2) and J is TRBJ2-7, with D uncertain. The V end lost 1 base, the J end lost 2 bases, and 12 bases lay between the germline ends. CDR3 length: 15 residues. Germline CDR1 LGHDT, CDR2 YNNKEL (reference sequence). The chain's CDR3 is CASSQAPGWAYEQYF. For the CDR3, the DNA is TGTGCCAGCAGCCAAGCTCCGGGTTGGGCCTACGAGCAGTACTTC.

The DNA of the CDR3 is TGTGCCAGCAGCCTGGTTCGGGGGGCGCAGGGCTACACCTTC. Its protein is CASSLVRGAQGYTF. V usage is TRBV6-5 and J usage is TRBJ1-2; tentatively, D is TRBD1 (6 bases). There are 14 residues in the CDR3. Germline CDR1 and CDR2: MNHEY and SVGAGI. V lost 6 bases and J lost 8, with 19 bases in between.

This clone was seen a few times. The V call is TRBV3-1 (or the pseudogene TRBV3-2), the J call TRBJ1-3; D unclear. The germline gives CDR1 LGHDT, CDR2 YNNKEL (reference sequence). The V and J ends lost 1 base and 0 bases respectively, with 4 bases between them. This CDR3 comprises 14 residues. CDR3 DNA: TGTGCCAGCAGCCAAGCCTCCTCTGGAAACACCATATATTTT. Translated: CASSQASSGNTIYF.

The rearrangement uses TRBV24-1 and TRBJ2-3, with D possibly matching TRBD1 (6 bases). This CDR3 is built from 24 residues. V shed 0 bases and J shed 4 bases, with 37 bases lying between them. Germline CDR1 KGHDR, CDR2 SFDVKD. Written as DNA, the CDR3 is TGTGCCACCAGTGATTTGTGGTGCTGCAGGGGCTCCGTGGGGCCGGCCCAAGGGGCAGATACGCAGTATTTT. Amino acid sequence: CATSDLWCCRGSVGPAQGADTQYF.

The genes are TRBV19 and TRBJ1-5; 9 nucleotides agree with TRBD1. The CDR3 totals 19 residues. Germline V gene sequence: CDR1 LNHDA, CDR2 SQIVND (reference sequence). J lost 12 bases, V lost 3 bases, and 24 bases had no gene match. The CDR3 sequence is CASSIGNHRGRGRSSYQHF. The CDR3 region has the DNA TGTGCCAGTAGTATCGGGAACCACAGGGGGCGCGGGCGGTCGTCGTACCAGCATTTT.

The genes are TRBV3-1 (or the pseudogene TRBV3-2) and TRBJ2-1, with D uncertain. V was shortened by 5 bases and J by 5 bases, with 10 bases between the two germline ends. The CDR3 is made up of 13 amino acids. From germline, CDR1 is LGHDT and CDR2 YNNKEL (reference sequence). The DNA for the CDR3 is TGTGCCAGCAGCTTAAGAGTAAACAATGAGCAGTTCTTC. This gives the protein CASSLRVNNEQFF.

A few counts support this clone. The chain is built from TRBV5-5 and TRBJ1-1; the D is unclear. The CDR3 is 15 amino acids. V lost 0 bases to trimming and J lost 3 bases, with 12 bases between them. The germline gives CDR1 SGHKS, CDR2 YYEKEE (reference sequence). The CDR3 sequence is CASSLEGGWYTEAFF. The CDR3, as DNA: TGTGCCAGCAGCTTGGAAGGAGGCTGGTACACTGAAGCTTTCTTT. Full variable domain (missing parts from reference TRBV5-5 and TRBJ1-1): DAGVTQSPTHLIKTRGQQVTLRCSPISGHKSVSWYQQVLGQGPQFIFQYYEKEERGRGNFPDRFSARQFPNYSSELNVNALLLGDSALYLCASSLEGGWYTEAFFGQGTRLTVV.

The CDR3 nucleotides read TGTGCCAGTAGTATAGGTTACAGGGTGAACACTGAAGCTTTCTTT. Encoded protein: CASSIGYRVNTEAFF. J is TRBJ1-1 and V is TRBV19, with D perhaps matching TRBD1 (6 bases). Germline V gene sequence: CDR1 LNHDA, CDR2 SQIVND (reference sequence). The CDR3 has 15 amino acids. Trimming left V 1 base short and J 0 bases short, with 9 bases between.

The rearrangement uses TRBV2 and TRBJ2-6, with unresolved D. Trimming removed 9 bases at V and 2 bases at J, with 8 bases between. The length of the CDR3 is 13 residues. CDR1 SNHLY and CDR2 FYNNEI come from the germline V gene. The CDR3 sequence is CASHGAGANVLTF. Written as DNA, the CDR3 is TGTGCCAGTCACGGTGCTGGGGCCAACGTCCTGACTTTC.

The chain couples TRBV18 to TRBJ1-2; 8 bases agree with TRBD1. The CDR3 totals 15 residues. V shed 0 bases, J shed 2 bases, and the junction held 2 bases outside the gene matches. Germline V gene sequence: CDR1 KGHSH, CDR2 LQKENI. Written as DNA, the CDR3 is TGTGCCAGCTCACCACCGGACAGGGCGAACTATGGCTACACCTTC. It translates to CASSPPDRANYGYTF.